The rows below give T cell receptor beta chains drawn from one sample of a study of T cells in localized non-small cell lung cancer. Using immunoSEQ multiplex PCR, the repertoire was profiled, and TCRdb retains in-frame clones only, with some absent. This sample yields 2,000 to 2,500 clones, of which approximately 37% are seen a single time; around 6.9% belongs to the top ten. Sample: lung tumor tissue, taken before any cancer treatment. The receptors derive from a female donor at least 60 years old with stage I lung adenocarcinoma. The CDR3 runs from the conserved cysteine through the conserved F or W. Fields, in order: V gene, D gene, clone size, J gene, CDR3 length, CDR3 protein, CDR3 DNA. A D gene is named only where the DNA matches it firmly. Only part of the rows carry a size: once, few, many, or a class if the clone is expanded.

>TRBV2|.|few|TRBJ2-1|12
CASSDWGNEQFF
TGTGCCAGCAGTGATTGGGGCAATGAGCAGTTCTTC
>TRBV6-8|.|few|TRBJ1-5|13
CASRDGVNQPQHF
TGTGCCAGCCGCGATGGAGTTAATCAGCCCCAGCATTTT
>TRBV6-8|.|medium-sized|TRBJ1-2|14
CASTISDSNYGYTF
TGTGCCAGCACTATATCGGACAGTAACTATGGCTACACCTTC
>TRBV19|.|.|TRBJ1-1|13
CASSILGGAEAFF
TGTGCCAGTAGTATTCTTGGGGGAGCTGAAGCTTTCTTT
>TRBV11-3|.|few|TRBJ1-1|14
CASSSYASGPEAFF
TGTGCCAGCAGCTCCTATGCGTCTGGACCTGAAGCTTTCTTT
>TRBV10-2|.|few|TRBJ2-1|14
CASAPGVGTFEQFF
TGCGCCAGCGCTCCGGGAGTCGGTACTTTTGAGCAGTTCTTC
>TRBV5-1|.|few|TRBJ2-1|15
CASSLESSSYNEQFF
TGCGCCAGCAGCTTGGAGTCGAGCTCCTACAATGAGCAGTTCTTC
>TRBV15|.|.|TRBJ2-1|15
CATSRGGEGNREQFF
TGTGCCACCAGCAGGGGGGGAGAGGGGAACCGCGAGCAGTTCTTC
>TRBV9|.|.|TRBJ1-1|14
CASSVSQEMTEAFF
TGTGCCAGCAGCGTATCCCAGGAGATGACTGAAGCTTTCTTT
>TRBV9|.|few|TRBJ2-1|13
CASSEQGFNEQFF
TGTGCCAGCAGTGAGCAGGGTTTCAATGAGCAGTTCTTC
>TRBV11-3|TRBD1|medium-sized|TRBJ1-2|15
CASSTVRGLGSGYTF
TGTGCCAGCAGCACAGTCAGGGGGCTAGGTAGTGGCTACACCTTC
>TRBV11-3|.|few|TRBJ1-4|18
CASSQVLTTGNENEKLFF
TGTGCCAGCAGCCAAGTTCTCACGACAGGAAACGAAAATGAAAAACTGTTTTTT
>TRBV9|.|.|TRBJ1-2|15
CASSVGQRTNYGYTF
TGTGCCAGCAGCGTAGGTCAGCGTACTAACTATGGCTACACCTTC
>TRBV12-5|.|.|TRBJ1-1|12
CATEFSGTEAFF
TGTGCCACCGAATTTTCCGGAACTGAAGCTTTCTTT
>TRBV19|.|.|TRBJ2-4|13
CASSIGGIDIQYF
TGTGCCAGTAGTATAGGAGGGATTGACATTCAGTACTTC
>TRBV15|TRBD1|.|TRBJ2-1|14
CATSIPGQGPEQFF
TGTGCCACCAGCATTCCGGGACAGGGGCCTGAGCAGTTCTTC
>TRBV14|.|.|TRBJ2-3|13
CASSQSVTDTQYF
TGTGCCAGCAGCCAGTCGGTCACAGATACGCAGTATTTT
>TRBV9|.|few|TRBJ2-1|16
CASSTKVTCSYNEQFF
TGTGCCAGCAGCACCAAGGTCACTTGCTCCTACAATGAGCAGTTCTTC
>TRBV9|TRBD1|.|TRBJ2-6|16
CASSPGQGAGANVLTF
TGTGCCAGCAGCCCGGGACAGGGGGCCGGGGCCAACGTCCTGACTTTC
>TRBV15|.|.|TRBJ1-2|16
CATSRPTGRDIYGYTF
TGTGCCACCAGCAGACCGACCGGGAGGGATATCTATGGCTACACCTTC
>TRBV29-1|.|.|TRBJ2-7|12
CSVLMSATEQYF
TGCAGCGTTCTCATGTCCGCTACGGAGCAGTACTTC
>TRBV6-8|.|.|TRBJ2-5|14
CASSVGGVRETQYF
TGTGCCAGCAGTGTCGGGGGAGTAAGAGAGACCCAGTACTTC
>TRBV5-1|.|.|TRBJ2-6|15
CASSPGLSGANVLTF
TGCGCCAGCAGCCCGGGACTCTCTGGGGCCAACGTCCTGACTTTC
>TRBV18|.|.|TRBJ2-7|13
CASSPDGEDEQYF
TGTGCCAGCTCGCCGGACGGTGAGGACGAGCAGTACTTC
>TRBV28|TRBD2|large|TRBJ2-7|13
CASSGRAKDEQYF
TGTGCCAGCAGTGGGAGGGCCAAGGATGAGCAGTACTTC
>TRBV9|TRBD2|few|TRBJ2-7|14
CASSERGEGWEQYF
TGTGCCAGCAGTGAAAGAGGGGAGGGTTGGGAGCAGTACTTC
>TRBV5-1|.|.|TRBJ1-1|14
CASSLDGVYTEAFF
TGCGCCAGCAGCTTGGACGGGGTGTACACTGAAGCTTTCTTT
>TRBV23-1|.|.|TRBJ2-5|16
CASSQGPGRSQETQYF
TGCGCCAGCAGTCAAGGTCCCGGCCGCTCCCAAGAGACCCAGTACTTC
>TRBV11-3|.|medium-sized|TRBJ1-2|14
CASSLGEGTYGYTF
TGTGCCAGCAGCTTAGGAGAGGGAACATATGGCTACACCTTC
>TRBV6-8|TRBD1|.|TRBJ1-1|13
CASVMDRVTEAFF
TGTGCCAGTGTGATGGACAGGGTGACTGAAGCTTTCTTT
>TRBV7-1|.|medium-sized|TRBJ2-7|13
CASSLYPGDEQYF
TGTGCCAGCAGCTTATATCCAGGGGACGAGCAGTACTTC
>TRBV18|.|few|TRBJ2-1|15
CASSPPGVSYNEQFF
TGTGCCAGCTCACCCCCGGGAGTGTCCTACAATGAGCAGTTCTTC
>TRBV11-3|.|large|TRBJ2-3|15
CASSLNANPTDTQYF
TGTGCCAGCAGCTTGAACGCGAATCCCACAGATACGCAGTATTTT
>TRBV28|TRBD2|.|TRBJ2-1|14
CASWSSGRYNEQFF
TGTGCCAGCTGGTCGAGCGGGAGGTACAATGAGCAGTTCTTC
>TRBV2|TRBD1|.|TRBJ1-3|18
CASSVAQGAHLSGNTIYF
TGTGCCAGCAGCGTAGCACAGGGGGCGCATCTCTCTGGAAACACCATATATTTT